This paragraph covers one T cell receptor beta chain sequence. This sample was included in a study of cytomegalovirus exposure and HLA in healthy donors. A multiplex PCR was run with 60 Vbeta primers and 13 Jbeta primers. Only in-frame clones appear in the TCRdb table, and some are missing; sequencing was by immunoSEQ multiplex PCR. The table lists 95,000 to 150,000 clones, more than 60% of them singletons. V gave up 2 bases and J gave up 4 bases; unmatched junction bases: 7. Germline-derived CDR1 and CDR2 are SGHNT and YYREEE (reference sequence). This CDR3 is built from 17 residues. The TCR was taken from a woman aged 45 to 65 in good health and CMV-seropositive. The V call is TRBV5-4, the J call TRBJ2-6; 9 positions match TRBD1. Sequencing was carried out using PBMCs. CDR3 protein: CASSFPGQGAGANVLTF. In DNA form, the CDR3 reads TGTGCCAGCAGCTTTCCGGGACAGGGAGCAGGGGCCAACGTCCTGACTTTC.